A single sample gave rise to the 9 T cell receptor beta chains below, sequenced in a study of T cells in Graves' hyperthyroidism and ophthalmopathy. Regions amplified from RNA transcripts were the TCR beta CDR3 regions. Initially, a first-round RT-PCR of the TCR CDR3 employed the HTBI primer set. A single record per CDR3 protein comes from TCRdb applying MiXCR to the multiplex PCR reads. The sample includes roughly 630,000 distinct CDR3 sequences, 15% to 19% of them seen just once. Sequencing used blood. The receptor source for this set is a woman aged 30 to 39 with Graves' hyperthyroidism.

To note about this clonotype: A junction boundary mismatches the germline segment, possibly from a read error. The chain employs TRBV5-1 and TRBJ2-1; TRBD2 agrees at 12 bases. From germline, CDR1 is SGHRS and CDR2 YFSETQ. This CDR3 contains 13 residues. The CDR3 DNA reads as TGTGCCAGCAGCGAGACTAGCGGGAGTGAGCAGTTCTTC. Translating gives CASSETSGSEQFF. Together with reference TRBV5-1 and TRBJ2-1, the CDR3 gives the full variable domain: KAGVTQTPRYLIKTRGQQVTLSCSPISGHRSVSWYQQTPGQGLQFLFEYFSETQRNKGNFPGRFSGRQFSNSRSEMNVSTLELGDSALYLCASSETSGSEQFFGPGTRLTVL.

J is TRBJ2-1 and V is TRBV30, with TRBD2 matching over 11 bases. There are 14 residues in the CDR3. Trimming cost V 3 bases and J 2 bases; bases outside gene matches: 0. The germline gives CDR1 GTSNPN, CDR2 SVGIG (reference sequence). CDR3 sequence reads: CAWRLAGAYNEQFF. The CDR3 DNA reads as TGTGCCTGGAGACTAGCGGGAGCCTACAATGAGCAGTTCTTC.

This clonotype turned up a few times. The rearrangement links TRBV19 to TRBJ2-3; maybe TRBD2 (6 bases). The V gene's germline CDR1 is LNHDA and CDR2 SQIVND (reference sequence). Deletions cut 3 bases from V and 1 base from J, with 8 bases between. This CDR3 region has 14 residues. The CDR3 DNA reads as TGTGCCAGTAGTATCTGGAGGGGCACAGATACGCAGTATTTT. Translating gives CASSIWRGTDTQYF.

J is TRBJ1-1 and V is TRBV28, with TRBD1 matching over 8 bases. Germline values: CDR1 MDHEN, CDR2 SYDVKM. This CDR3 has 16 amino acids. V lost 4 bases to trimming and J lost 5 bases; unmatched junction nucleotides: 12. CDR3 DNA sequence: TGTGCCAGCAGTTCACAGGACAGGGCTTATTGGACTGAAGCTTTCTTT. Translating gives CASSSQDRAYWTEAFF.

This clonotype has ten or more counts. The CDR3 loop reads CAWRPRGSYEQYF. CDR3 nucleotide sequence: TGTGCCTGGAGACCTCGGGGATCCTACGAGCAGTACTTC. V and J are TRBV30 and TRBJ2-7; D is possibly TRBD2 (5 bases). CDR1 is GTSNPN, CDR2 SVGIG, per germline (reference sequence). This CDR3 comprises 13 residues. V lost 3 bases and J lost 1, with 10 bases in between.

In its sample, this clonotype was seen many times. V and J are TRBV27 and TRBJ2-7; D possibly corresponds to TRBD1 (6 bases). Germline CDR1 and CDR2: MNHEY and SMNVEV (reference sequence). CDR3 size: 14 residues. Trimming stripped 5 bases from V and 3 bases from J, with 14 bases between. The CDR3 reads CASSPRRQDYEQYF. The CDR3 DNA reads TGTGCCAGCAGTCCAAGACGACAGGACTACGAGCAGTACTTC.

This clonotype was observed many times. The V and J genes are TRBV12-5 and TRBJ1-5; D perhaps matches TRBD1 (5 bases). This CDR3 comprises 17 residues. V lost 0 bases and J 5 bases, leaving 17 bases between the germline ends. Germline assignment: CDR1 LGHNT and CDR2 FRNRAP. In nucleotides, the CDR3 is TGTGCTAGTGGTTTGGTCGTTGGCAGGGAACGTGATCAGCCCCAGCATTTT. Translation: CASGLVVGRERDQPQHF.

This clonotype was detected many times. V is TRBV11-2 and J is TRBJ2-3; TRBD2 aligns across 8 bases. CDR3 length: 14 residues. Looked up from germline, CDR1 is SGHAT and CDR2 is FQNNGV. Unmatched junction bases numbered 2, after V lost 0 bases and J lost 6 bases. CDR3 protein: CASSLDPSGDTQYF. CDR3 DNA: TGTGCCAGCAGCTTAGATCCTAGCGGGGATACGCAGTATTTT.

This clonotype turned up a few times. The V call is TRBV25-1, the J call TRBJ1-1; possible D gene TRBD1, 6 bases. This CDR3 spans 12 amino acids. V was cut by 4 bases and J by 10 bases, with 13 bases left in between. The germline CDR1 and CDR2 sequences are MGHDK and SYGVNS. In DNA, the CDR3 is TGTGCCAGCAGTGTGAGGGGGGGGCGAGCTTTCTTT. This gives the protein CASSVRGGRAFF.